The TCR beta chain under discussion was sequenced for a study of blood T cell repertoires in COVID-19. The repertoire was sequenced with immunoSEQ multiplex PCR; TCRdb's copy has only in-frame clones and lacks some. Of approximately 70,000 clones listed, about 85% are singletons. The CDR3 is made up of 14 amino acids. Germline values: CDR1 MGHRA, CDR2 YSYEKL. Trimming shortened V by 8 bases and J by 2 bases, and 12 bases separated the two germline ends. The V gene is TRBV4-1, the J gene TRBJ1-4, with D unresolved. The clonotype was recovered from a woman aged 45-65 years with COVID-19, enrolled during active disease. The sequenced sample consisted of peripheral blood. In DNA form, the CDR3 reads TGCGCCAGCGGGTGGAGGGCGACTAATGAAAAACTGTTTTTT. Its protein is CASGWRATNEKLFF.